This T cell receptor (beta chain) was profiled in a study of cytomegalovirus exposure and HLA in healthy donors. With 60 Vbeta and 13 Jbeta primers, the PCR was carried out. Assay: immunoSEQ multiplex PCR; the TCRdb copy retains only in-frame clones and omits some. Counted here are about 110,000 clones, around 75% occurring once; the ten biggest clones make up 0.87%. V lost 7 bases and J lost 8; bases outside the gene matches: 7. Germline CDR1 and CDR2: SQVTM and ANQGSEA. This CDR3 has 11 residues. The chain is built from TRBV29-1 and TRBJ1-2; 7 positions match TRBD1. The receptor was isolated from a woman aged 25-40 years in good health and CMV-seronegative. Specimen: PBMCs. CDR3 coding DNA: TGCAGCGCCAAAACAGGGGAGGGCTACACCTTC. Its translation: CSAKTGEGYTF.